This TCR beta chain was recovered during a study of blood T cell repertoires in COVID-19 (dated by TCRdb to 2018 to 2021). Background on the whole study: Samples covering the acute and convalescent phases of COVID-19 were provided by collaborators in the United States, Italy and Spain. The material from the prospective study consisted of cDNA or gDNA derived from T cells, B-cell-depleted T cells, or PBMCs. Subjects who had been exposed to COVID-19, were actively infected with it, or had recovered from it provided the deeply sampled blood TCRbeta repertoires that made up the dataset. The repertoires were released in a freely available public database meant as a resource for research on the immune response to SARS-CoV-2. Samples were obtained from the ongoing ImmuneRACE study (first 160 participants) and from 1,254 subjects provided by 6 global collaborators. The sample metadata nearly always contained a de-identified subject ID, COVID-19 status, age in years and sex. Where HLA class I and class II types were available, the types were taken from metadata supplied by the sample provider, not from assay-based typing.

The CDR3 runs 18 residues from the cysteine to the phenylalanine. Kept here is only the CDR3 DNA, which spans 54 bases and is read in frame from base 1. V is trimmed back by 5 bases and J by 0 bases, and the junction contains 12 bases that no gene match accounts for. CDR1 and CDR2, per the germline V gene, are MNHEY and SVGEGT. TCRbeta CDR3 regions were amplified from genomic DNA by means of the immunoSEQ Assay, a bias-controlled multiplex PCR. In the authors' own workflow: The number of nucleated cells in each sample was estimated by amplification of reference gene primers within the assay. To quantify the absolute abundance of each unique TCRbeta CDR3 rearrangement, sequence reads were collapsed and filtered. For each sample, productive Simpson clonality was calculated as the square root of Simpson's diversity index over productive rearrangements. This is the immuneACCESS table as TCRdb keeps it, with only in-frame sequences that have V and J called. A part of the clones is gone; compared with another copy, unresolved V genes explain less than half, and the rest is unexplained. For V, J and clone size, that table is used; D and trimming come from the DNA. The sample table lists tens of thousands of clones, 85% of them with a count of one. The top ten constitute roughly 5.6% of the sample.

What the study reported, not specific to this receptor: The amount of clinical and demographic metadata varied by source and participant and was provided uncurated.

On this clone: Its target antigen remains unknown. It has no much larger one-base neighbor in the sample; base qualities were not kept.

The collaborating institutions used their own protocols to collect whole blood in K2EDTA tubes. Collaborator samples were shipped for TCRbeta analysis as frozen whole blood, isolated PBMCs, or DNA extracted from either sample type. The sequencing sample was made of peripheral blood. The chain is made from TRBV6-2 or TRBV6-3 and TRBJ1-1; 10 central nucleotides agree with TRBD1. This sequence originates from a man older than 75 with acute or convalescent COVID-19. CDR3 loop: CASSRLRGQGMLNTEAFF. The DNA is as follows: TGTGCCAGCAGTCGGCTTCGGGGACAGGGGATGCTGAACACTGAAGCTTTCTTT.